The 32 T cell receptor beta chains below come from one sample, sequenced in a study of CD8 T cells in Susac syndrome. With random hexamers, roughly 0.5 to 1 ug RNA was reverse transcribed. Each CDR3 protein is one row after TCRdb ran MiXCR on the immunoSEQ multiplex PCR reads. Seen here are around 150,000 distinct CDR3 sequences, 90% to 95% observed once, and the top ten hold roughly 0.14%. The sequencing input was CD4+ T cells from PBMCs. The origin of the receptors is a human donor in good health.

The V gene is TRBV9, the J gene TRBJ2-1; D ambiguous. The CDR3 is 13 amino acids. From germline, CDR1 is SGDLS and CDR2 YYNGEE. Trimming shortened V by 0 bases and J by 7 bases, and 8 bases separated the two germline ends. CDR3 protein: CASSVEPQNEQFF. CDR3 nucleotides: TGTGCCAGCAGCGTAGAGCCCCAAAATGAGCAGTTCTTC.

The V call is TRBV7-9, the J call TRBJ2-7; weak D call: TRBD2 (5 bases). The CDR3 is 14 amino acids. Trimming shortened V by 0 bases and J by 6 bases, and 12 bases separated the two germline ends. Germline V CDR1 and CDR2: SEHNR, FQNEAQ (reference sequence). The CDR3 here is CASSLALDRGEQYF. The CDR3 DNA reads as TGTGCCAGCAGCTTAGCGCTGGATCGGGGCGAGCAGTACTTC.

The J gene is TRBJ2-5, the V gene TRBV9, with TRBD2 matching 10 bases. V shed 3 bases and J 5 bases; nucleotides not matched to a gene: 4. Germline CDR1 and CDR2: SGDLS and YYNGEE. This CDR3 comprises 14 residues. CDR3 residues: CASSDTSGAETQYF. CDR3 nucleotide sequence: TGTGCCAGCAGCGATACTAGCGGGGCGGAGACCCAGTACTTC. Using reference TRBV9 and TRBJ2-5 for the parts outside the CDR3, the full variable domain is DSGVTQTPKHLITATGQRVTLRCSPRSGDLSVYWYQQSLDQGLQFLIQYYNGEERAKGNILERFSAQQFPDLHSELNLSSLELGDSALYFCASSDTSGAETQYFGPGTRLLVL.

This rearrangement joins TRBV2 to TRBJ1-2; 11 bases line up with TRBD1. CDR1 SNHLY and CDR2 FYNNEI come from the germline V gene. After removal of 9 bases from V and 8 bases from J, the junction contained 11 bases not matched to a gene. This CDR3 has 14 residues. The DNA for the CDR3 is TGTGCCAGTTCTGGGGACAGGGGGTATCACGGCTACACCTTC. Translating gives CASSGDRGYHGYTF.

The chain has TRBV7-3 and TRBJ2-1, with a weak D call TRBD2 (5 bases). Germline CDR1 reads SGHTA; CDR2 reads FQGTGA. This CDR3 is built from 15 residues. The germline V and J ends were trimmed by 5 bases and 8 bases, with 19 bases remaining between them. CDR3 residues: CASSLYGRVGHEQFF. The CDR3 bases are TGTGCCAGCAGCCTTTATGGGCGGGTAGGGCATGAGCAGTTCTTC.

A single count supports this clonotype. The rearrangement links TRBV27 to TRBJ1-5; D is undetermined. Trimming shortened V by 4 bases and J by 2 bases, and 12 bases separated the two germline ends. CDR1 MNHEY and CDR2 SMNVEV come from the germline V gene (reference sequence). The CDR3 spans 15 residues. The CDR3 reads CASSSDVGRNQPQHF. The CDR3 DNA is TGTGCCAGCAGTTCCGACGTAGGCCGCAATCAGCCCCAGCATTTT.

This clonotype was observed once. The chain couples TRBV15 to TRBJ2-5, with D perhaps assigned TRBD1 or TRBD2 (5 bases each). CDR3 length: 14 amino acids. Germline CDR1 reads LNHNV; CDR2 reads YYDKDF (reference sequence). The ends were cut back, 5 bases at V and 5 bases at J, with 15 bases in the middle. DNA for the CDR3: TGTGCCACCAGCGCTCGGGACCCTGGGGAGACCCAGTACTTC. Its translation: CATSARDPGETQYF. Full variable domain (missing parts from reference TRBV15 and TRBJ2-5): DAMVIQNPRYQVTQFGKPVTLSCSQTLNHNVMYWYQQKSSQAPKLLFHYYDKDFNNEADTPDNFQSRRPNTSFCFLDIRSPGLGDTAMYLCATSARDPGETQYFGPGTRLLVL.

This chain connects TRBV7-3 to TRBJ2-6; no reliable D call. CDR1 and CDR2 (germline): SGHTA, FQGTGA. The CDR3 extends over 16 amino acids. V was cut by 4 bases and J by 0 bases, with 10 bases left in between. The CDR3 DNA sequence: TGTGCCAGCAGCTCAACCTTAGTCTCTGGGGCCAACGTCCTGACTTTC. Translated: CASSSTLVSGANVLTF. Using reference TRBV7-3 and TRBJ2-6 for the parts outside the CDR3, the full variable domain is GAGVSQTPSNKVTEKGKYVELRCDPISGHTALYWYRQSLGQGPEFLIYFQGTGAADDSGLPNDRFFAVRPEGSVSTLKIQRTERGDSAVYLCASSSTLVSGANVLTFGAGSRLTVL.

The chain uses TRBV6-1 and TRBJ1-1; 11 bases map to TRBD1. Losses at the gene ends were 5 bases for V and 4 bases for J; bases not matched to a gene: 3. CDR1 is MNHNS, CDR2 SASEGT, per germline. This CDR3 has 14 amino acids. The CDR3 DNA sequence: TGTGCCAGCAGTTTGGGACAGGGGGGCACTGAAGCTTTCTTT. It yields the protein CASSLGQGGTEAFF.

The V and J genes are TRBV29-1 and TRBJ1-1, with a possible D match to TRBD1 (5 bases). V shed 7 bases and J shed 3 bases, with 15 bases lying between them. The CDR3 loop spans 13 amino acids. CDR1 SQVTM and CDR2 ANQGSEA come from the germline V gene. The CDR3 DNA reads TGCAGCGCCCCCGGGGTGGGGGACACTGAAGCTTTCTTT. Its translation: CSAPGVGDTEAFF.

The chain recombines TRBV12-3 or TRBV12-4 with TRBJ2-5; 8 bases fit TRBD2. Losses at the gene ends were 2 bases for V and 7 bases for J; bases not matched to a gene: 6. The CDR3 sequence is 14 residues long. CDR3: CASSLLAGLGTQYF. CDR3 nucleotide sequence: TGTGCCAGCAGTTTACTAGCGGGCCTCGGGACCCAGTACTTC.

For the CDR3, the DNA is TGCAGCGTTGGATGGAATGGGGGAGAGCAGTACTTC. This encodes CSVGWNGGEQYF. V is TRBV29-1 and J is TRBJ2-7, with D perhaps assigned TRBD1 or TRBD2 (5 bases each). The length of the CDR3 is 12 residues. Germline-derived CDR1 and CDR2 are SQVTM and ANQGSEA. V lost 4 bases to trimming and J lost 7 bases, with 14 bases between them.

V is TRBV20-1 and J is TRBJ2-7, with 11 nucleotides matching TRBD2. The germline gives CDR1 DFQATT, CDR2 SNEGSKA (reference sequence). The length of the CDR3 is 15 residues. Trimming removed 6 bases from V and 2 bases from J; junction bases left unmatched: 9. As DNA, the CDR3 is TGCAGTGCGTCGACCGGGACTAGCGGAACCTACGAGCAGTACTTC. This gives the protein CSASTGTSGTYEQYF.

The chain combines TRBV4-3 with TRBJ2-7, with D possibly being TRBD1 (5 bases). Trimming cost V 5 bases and J 2 bases, with 19 bases left between them. The CDR3 is 16 residues long. CDR1 is LGHNA and CDR2 is YSLEER in the germline V gene. The CDR3 nucleotides read TGCGCCAGCAGCAGCCAATGGCAGGGCGGAACCTACGAGCAGTACTTC. It encodes CASSSQWQGGTYEQYF.

J is TRBJ2-1 and V is TRBV29-1, with 8 bases aligning to TRBD2. In germline, CDR1 is SQVTM, CDR2 ANQGSEA. The CDR3 loop spans 14 amino acids. V was pared by 7 bases and J by 1 base, with 6 bases of the junction left unmatched. CDR3 amino acids: CSAPGLGSYNEQFF. The CDR3 DNA reads TGCAGCGCCCCGGGACTAGGTTCCTACAATGAGCAGTTCTTC.

V and J are TRBV6-6 and TRBJ1-5, with 10 bases matching TRBD1. V shed 9 bases and J 8 bases; nucleotides not matched to a gene: 4. The germline V gene encodes CDR1 MNHNY and CDR2 SVGAGI (reference sequence). The CDR3 runs 12 residues. The CDR3 spells CASLDRGEPQHF. CDR3 coding DNA: TGTGCCAGTCTGGACAGGGGGGAGCCCCAGCATTTT.

The V call is TRBV29-1, the J call TRBJ2-5; D uncertain. Germline V gene lookup returns CDR1 SQVTM and CDR2 ANQGSEA. V lost 0 bases and J lost 2, with 4 bases in between. The CDR3 totals 12 residues. The CDR3 nucleotides read TGCAGCGTTGAAGACAGGCAAGAGACCCAGTACTTC. This codes for CSVEDRQETQYF. The whole variable domain, filled in from reference TRBV29-1 and TRBJ2-5, reads SAVISQKPSRDICQRGTSLTIQCQVDSQVTMMFWYRQQPGQSLTLIATANQGSEATYESGFVIDKFPISRPNLTFSTLTVSNMSPEDSSIYLCSVEDRQETQYFGPGTRLLVL.

The chain joins TRBV4-3 to TRBJ2-3, with 7 bases matching TRBD1. V shed 4 bases and J 5 bases; nucleotides not matched to a gene: 6. Germline V gene lookup returns CDR1 LGHNA and CDR2 YSLEER. The CDR3 extends over 14 amino acids. CDR3 sequence reads: CASSPQGLGDTQYF. As DNA, the CDR3 is TGCGCCAGCAGCCCACAGGGGCTGGGAGATACGCAGTATTTT.

V usage is TRBV29-1 and J usage is TRBJ2-7; D possibly corresponds to TRBD1 (6 bases). The CDR3 is made up of 13 amino acids. With 5 bases removed from V and 3 bases from J, the gap between germline ends came to 14 bases. From germline, CDR1 is SQVTM and CDR2 ANQGSEA. The CDR3 DNA reads as TGCAGCGTTTGGGGACAAGGGCTCTACGAGCAGTACTTC. Amino acid sequence: CSVWGQGLYEQYF.

The chain joins TRBV30 to TRBJ1-1, with unresolved D. Trimming shortened V by 4 bases and J by 2 bases, and 8 bases separated the two germline ends. The germline CDR1 and CDR2 sequences are GTSNPN and SVGIG (reference sequence). CDR3 length: 12 residues. CDR3 in amino acids: CAWTHFNTEAFF. In DNA form, the CDR3 reads TGTGCCTGGACACATTTCAACACTGAAGCTTTCTTT. Complete variable domain (other parts from reference TRBV30 and TRBJ1-1): SQTIHQWPATLVQPVGSPLSLECTVEGTSNPNLYWYRQAAGRGLQLLFYSVGIGQISSEVPQNLSASRPQDRQFILSSKKLLLSDSGFYLCAWTHFNTEAFFGQGTRLTVV.

The chain couples TRBV9 to TRBJ2-7; 8 nucleotides agree with TRBD2. V was pared by 2 bases and J by 2 bases, with 6 bases of the junction left unmatched. The CDR3 has 15 residues. Germline V gene lookup returns CDR1 SGDLS and CDR2 YYNGEE. The CDR3 nucleotides are TGTGCCAGCAGCGTGGAAGCGGGGGCGACCTACGAGCAGTACTTC. Its protein product is CASSVEAGATYEQYF.

V is TRBV15 and J is TRBJ1-2; the D is unclear. V lost 6 bases and J 0 bases, leaving 11 bases between the germline ends. Germline lookup yields CDR1 LNHNV and CDR2 YYDKDF (reference sequence). CDR3 size: 14 residues. The CDR3 sequence: CATSPSSTNYGYTF. CDR3 coding DNA: TGTGCCACCAGTCCTAGTAGCACTAACTATGGCTACACCTTC.

The chain links TRBV4-2 to TRBJ2-1; unclear D gene. V gave up 0 bases and J gave up 8 bases, with 11 bases separating them. CDR3 size: 14 residues. In germline, CDR1 is LGHNA, CDR2 YNFKEQ. CDR3 sequence: CASSQEWVGYEQFF. The CDR3 DNA reads as TGTGCCAGCAGCCAAGAATGGGTCGGCTATGAGCAGTTCTTC.

V usage is TRBV4-2 and J usage is TRBJ2-1; 8 nucleotides agree with TRBD1. The junction had 2 bases not matched to a gene; V was cut back by 1 base and J by 3 bases. This CDR3 has 15 amino acids. Germline lookup yields CDR1 LGHNA and CDR2 YNFKEQ. CDR3 DNA sequence: TGTGCCAGCAGCCAAGTTGGGACAGGCTACAATGAGCAGTTCTTC. Its protein product is CASSQVGTGYNEQFF.

The chain joins TRBV6-2 or TRBV6-3 to TRBJ1-5; D is unresolved. Trimming pared 6 bases from V and 1 base from J, leaving 13 bases between. The germline CDR1 and CDR2 sequences are MNHEY and SVGEGT. The length of the CDR3 is 15 residues. As DNA, the CDR3 is TGTGCCAGCAGCTACACCGGGCAGAGCAATCAGCCCCAGCATTTT. Translating it yields CASSYTGQSNQPQHF.

The chain carries TRBV5-1 and TRBJ2-7; D is perhaps TRBD1 (6 bases). The CDR3 loop spans 12 amino acids. Between the trimmed V and J ends, which lost 3 bases and 7 bases, there was a span of 11 bases. Germline assignment: CDR1 SGHRS and CDR2 YFSETQ. CDR3 bases: TGCGCCAGCAGCTGGGACACACTTGAGCAGTACTTC. This gives the protein CASSWDTLEQYF.

The gene calls are TRBV6-2 or TRBV6-3 and TRBJ2-2, with D possibly being TRBD1 (5 bases). The CDR3 consists of 13 residues. Germline CDR1 MNHEY, CDR2 SVGEGT. Trimming left V 6 bases short and J 6 bases short, with 11 bases between. CDR3 residues: CASSVGHAGELFF. DNA for the CDR3: TGTGCCAGCAGCGTCGGACACGCCGGGGAGCTGTTTTTT.

The V call is TRBV28, the J call TRBJ1-5, with D unclear. Trimming pared 3 bases from V and 1 base from J, leaving 7 bases between. From germline, CDR1 is MDHEN and CDR2 SYDVKM. The CDR3 consists of 14 residues. The CDR3 region has the DNA TGTGCCAGCAGTTTGACACAGAGCAATCAGCCCCAGCATTTT. Its protein is CASSLTQSNQPQHF.

The genes are TRBV9 and TRBJ2-1, with TRBD1 as a possible D gene (5 bases). In germline, CDR1 is SGDLS, CDR2 YYNGEE. V dropped 0 bases and J dropped 4 bases, with 14 bases sitting between them. The CDR3 consists of 16 residues. CDR3 coding DNA: TGTGCCAGCAGCGTAGGGGGCCGCGGCGGATACAATGAGCAGTTCTTC. Amino acids: CASSVGGRGGYNEQFF.

The gene calls are TRBV23-1 and TRBJ2-5; 7 positions match TRBD2. TRBV23-1 qualifies as an ORF whose function is uncertain. Unmatched junction bases numbered 9, after V lost 6 bases and J lost 5 bases. The CDR3 loop spans 14 amino acids. CDR3 sequence: CASRAGRGRETQYF. The CDR3 DNA reads TGCGCCAGCAGGGCTGGGAGGGGACGGGAGACCCAGTACTTC.

The rearrangement links TRBV30 to TRBJ1-1, with D maybe TRBD1 (5 bases). The CDR3 extends over 15 amino acids. CDR1 GTSNPN and CDR2 SVGIG come from the germline V gene (reference sequence). Between the trimmed V and J ends, which lost 3 bases and 0 bases, there was a span of 14 bases. CDR3 in amino acids: CAWRGRTNMNTEAFF. The CDR3 coding sequence is TGTGCCTGGAGAGGTAGGACAAACATGAACACTGAAGCTTTCTTT.

The V call is TRBV2, the J call TRBJ2-1; 8 bases fit TRBD2. The CDR3 is made up of 13 amino acids. Unmatched junction bases numbered 3, after V lost 7 bases and J lost 4 bases. CDR1 and CDR2 (germline): SNHLY, FYNNEI. The CDR3 is CASTAGEYNEQFF. The CDR3 bases are TGTGCCAGCACAGCGGGGGAGTACAATGAGCAGTTCTTC.